This T cell receptor (beta chain) originates from a study of shared T cell receptors in the human thymus. This clone was seen a single time. Germline V gives CDR1 SGHRS, CDR2 YFSETQ. This CDR3 has 14 residues. V lost 1 base to trimming and J lost 2 bases, with 9 bases between them. Measured with immunoSEQ multiplex PCR; TCRdb has only the in-frame clones, and not every one. The top ten hold around 0.01% of the sample, which has about 610,000 clones, roughly 90% seen once. The same sample was also studied in work on human thymus T cells. Per that study: Obtained as resections during corrective heart surgery, the thymus tissue was then studied. Thymic and blood repertoires appeared to display a bias in their usage of V and J genes.

The TCR originated in a boy younger than two with a congenital heart defect. V and J are TRBV5-1 and TRBJ1-2; D call uncertain. Input material: thymocytes. The DNA of the CDR3 is TGCGCCAGCAGCTTGCCGGGAAGGAACTATGGCTACACCTTC. Its protein product is CASSLPGRNYGYTF.